The 16 T cell receptor beta chains below all came from one sample that was sequenced in a study of blood T cell repertoires in COVID-19. Clones were sequenced by immunoSEQ multiplex PCR, and TCRdb holds only the in-frame ones, with some missing. The sample lists under 250,000 clones; around 84% were seen once. Sequencing was carried out using peripheral blood. All receptors derive from a woman in her sixties or seventies with active or convalescent COVID-19.

This chain connects TRBV6-5 to TRBJ1-1; the D is unclear. V was pared by 8 bases and J by 0 bases, with 16 bases between. The CDR3 runs to 15 residues. Germline V gene lookup returns CDR1 MNHEY and CDR2 SVGAGI. The CDR3 DNA reads TGTGCCAGCGGACTCCTTGGCCGAATGAACACTGAAGCTTTCTTT. Its translation is CASGLLGRMNTEAFF.

This clone was counted between two and nine times. V and J are TRBV27 and TRBJ1-2, with 10 bases matching TRBD1. In germline, CDR1 is MNHEY, CDR2 SMNVEV (reference sequence). The CDR3 runs 14 residues. J lost 8 bases, V lost 4 bases, and 7 bases had no gene match. This CDR3 reads CASSSLGQGEGYTF. The DNA of the CDR3 is TGTGCCAGCAGTTCTTTAGGACAGGGGGAAGGCTACACCTTC.

The CDR3 loop is CALRRGSGNTIYF. CDR3 bases: TGTGCACTCCGGCGGGGGTCTGGAAACACCATATATTTT. This chain joins TRBV2 and TRBJ1-3; D perhaps matches TRBD1 (5 bases). This CDR3 spans 13 amino acids. Germline lookup yields CDR1 SNHLY and CDR2 FYNNEI.

This clone appeared a single time. This rearrangement joins TRBV9 to TRBJ2-7; tentative D call: TRBD1 (6 bases). CDR1 and CDR2 from the germline V gene are SGDLS and YYNGEE. V gave up 3 bases and J gave up 0 bases, with 10 bases separating them. This CDR3 is built from 14 residues. The CDR3 here is CASSGRDTSYEQYF. The CDR3 DNA reads as TGTGCCAGCAGCGGCCGGGACACCTCCTACGAGCAGTACTTC. Variable domain in full (rest from reference TRBV9 and TRBJ2-7): DSGVTQTPKHLITATGQRVTLRCSPRSGDLSVYWYQQSLDQGLQFLIQYYNGEERAKGNILERFSAQQFPDLHSELNLSSLELGDSALYFCASSGRDTSYEQYFGPGTRLTVT.

This chain uses TRBV19 with TRBJ1-2; 7 positions agree with TRBD1. CDR3 length equals 14 residues. Germline values: CDR1 LNHDA, CDR2 SQIVND (reference sequence). V lost 4 bases to trimming and J lost 0 bases; unmatched junction nucleotides: 2. The CDR3 loop is CASSTGTANYGYTF. CDR3 DNA sequence: TGTGCCAGTAGTACAGGGACAGCTAACTATGGCTACACCTTC.

V and J are TRBV29-1 and TRBJ1-2; TRBD1 matches 9 bases. Germline V gene sequence: CDR1 SQVTM, CDR2 ANQGSEA. The CDR3 loop spans 13 amino acids. The junction had 3 bases not matched to a gene; V was cut back by 0 bases and J by 7 bases. The CDR3 bases are TGCAGCGTTGAAGATTGGACAGGGGCTGGCTACACCTTC. This encodes CSVEDWTGAGYTF.

The genes are TRBV25-1 and TRBJ1-1, with D hard to call. CDR3 size: 12 residues. CDR1 and CDR2 from the germline V gene are MGHDK and SYGVNS. Trimming pared 5 bases from V and 9 bases from J, leaving 13 bases between. The CDR3 DNA sequence: TGTGCCAGCAGTTTACTCCGGTCTAAAGCTTTCTTT. Translated, it gives CASSLLRSKAFF.

The chain recombines TRBV12-3 or TRBV12-4 with TRBJ1-2; tentative D call: TRBD1 (5 bases). The length of the CDR3 is 12 residues. Trimming pared 6 bases from V and 13 bases from J, leaving 18 bases between. For the CDR3, the DNA is TGTGCCAGCAGGGAGCGCCAGGGCCTAGGCACCTTC. Translation gives CASRERQGLGTF.

In its sample, this clone was seen many times. The chain uses TRBV23-1 and TRBJ2-7, with 11 bases fitting TRBD1. TRBV23-1 is sorted into the ORF group, with uncertain function. The V and J ends lost 6 bases and 6 bases, in that order; junction bases with no gene match: 19. The CDR3 spans 18 residues. CDR3 protein: CASRRNLGSGTGGAEQYF. The CDR3, as DNA: TGCGCCAGCAGACGCAATCTAGGGTCTGGGACAGGGGGGGCCGAGCAGTACTTC.

V gene TRBV6-1 combines with J gene TRBJ2-3; 11 bases line up with TRBD2. CDR3 length: 14 amino acids. J gave up 5 bases and V 3 bases, and 1 base lay outside the gene matches. Looked up from germline, CDR1 is MNHNS and CDR2 is SASEGT. The CDR3 DNA reads as TGTGCCAGCAGTGACCTAGCGGGGGGAGATACGCAGTATTTT. This translates into CASSDLAGGDTQYF.

This clone was seen a handful of times. This chain joins TRBV5-4 and TRBJ1-1; no firm D call. The CDR3 extends over 14 amino acids. Germline CDR1 is SGHNT and CDR2 is YYREEE (reference sequence). Trimming removed 2 bases at V and 0 bases at J, with 8 bases between. The CDR3 protein is CASSLGGMNTEAFF. In DNA, the CDR3 is TGTGCCAGCAGCTTAGGCGGTATGAACACTGAAGCTTTCTTT.

The J gene is TRBJ1-1, the V gene TRBV9; 8 bases map to TRBD1. This CDR3 has 14 amino acids. The V and J ends lost 3 bases and 3 bases, in that order; junction bases with no gene match: 4. Looked up from germline, CDR1 is SGDLS and CDR2 is YYNGEE. CDR3 DNA: TGTGCCAGCAGCGAACCGACAGGGGACACTGAAGCTTTCTTT. It yields the protein CASSEPTGDTEAFF.

This chain joins TRBV5-8 and TRBJ2-1, with TRBD1 matching 10 bases. Per the germline V gene, CDR1 is SGHTS and CDR2 is YDEGEE. V shed 4 bases and J 2 bases; nucleotides not matched to a gene: 6. The CDR3 contains 16 residues. The CDR3 reads CASSLTGTGAYNEQFF. The CDR3 bases are TGTGCCAGCAGCCTGACCGGGACAGGGGCCTACAATGAGCAGTTCTTC.

The chain links TRBV19 to TRBJ2-6; D possibly corresponds to TRBD1 (5 bases). The V gene's germline CDR1 is LNHDA and CDR2 SQIVND (reference sequence). The CDR3 contains 15 residues. With 4 bases removed from V and 0 bases from J, the gap between germline ends came to 7 bases. Here the CDR3 DNA reads TGTGCCAGTAGTACCCAGGGCTCTGGGGCCAACGTCCTGACTTTC. Residues: CASSTQGSGANVLTF.

The genes are TRBV6-5 and TRBJ1-2; the match to TRBD1 covers 8 bases. The CDR3 spans 14 residues. V gave up 2 bases and J gave up 4 bases; unmatched junction bases: 3. CDR1 is MNHEY and CDR2 is SVGAGI in the germline V gene. The CDR3 DNA sequence: TGTGCCAGCAGTTACCTGGGACAGGTCTATGGCTACACCTTC. It is translated as CASSYLGQVYGYTF.

The gene calls are TRBV24-1 and TRBJ1-6; 8 bases map to TRBD1. The CDR3 runs to 12 residues. V shed 9 bases, J shed 8 bases, and the junction held 2 bases outside the gene matches. CDR1 KGHDR and CDR2 SFDVKD come from the germline V gene. The CDR3 sequence: CATGTGDSPLHF. The CDR3 DNA follows: TGTGCCACCGGGACAGGAGATTCACCCCTCCACTTT.